This TCR beta chain was captured by sequencing in a study of CD4+ T cells in melanoma. Findings and limits, study-wide: Diverse differentiation states were reported for melanoma neoantigen-specific CD4+ T cells.

The germline gives CDR1 MGHRA, CDR2 YSYEKL. The CDR3 contains 16 residues. The J segment lost 1 base and the V segment lost 4 bases, leaving 8 bases of the junction unmatched. In its sample, this clone was seen a few times. Antigen unknown. TCRdb's copy holds only in-frame clones and misses some; the assay was immunoSEQ multiplex PCR. The repertoire consists of about 20,000 clones, with over 75% occurring once and the leading ten covering more than 7.5%. This rearrangement joins TRBV4-1 to TRBJ2-7, with 9 bases fitting TRBD1. The TCR sequence derives from a human donor with melanoma. The CDR3 DNA follows: TGCGCCAGCAGCCTCCCTCGGACAGGGGAGTCCTACGAGCAGTACTTC. Its protein product is CASSLPRTGESYEQYF.